The source of this T cell receptor (beta chain) is a study of blood T cell repertoires in COVID-19. Study information: Sources were T cells, B-cell-depleted T cells, or PBMCs; the material itself was cDNA or gDNA.

The CDR3 consists of 15 residues. CDR1 SGHRS and CDR2 YFSETQ come from the germline V gene. Trimming stripped 0 bases from V and 4 bases from J, with 13 bases between. Repertoires were generated with immunoSEQ multiplex PCR, while TCRdb's copy carries only in-frame clones and drops some. The repertoire holds around 250,000 clones, 70% to 85% seen once, with roughly 15% in the top ten. Sequencing was carried out using PBMCs or T cells enriched from blood (not recorded which). The chain combines TRBV5-1 with TRBJ1-1; D may be TRBD1 (5 bases). The sequence was collected from a middle-aged man who had recovered from COVID-19. This CDR3 reads CASSLVGGSVTEAFF. The CDR3 DNA is TGCGCCAGCAGCTTGGTGGGGGGATCAGTCACTGAAGCTTTCTTT.